A selection of T cell receptor beta chains follows, all from one sample in a study of T cells in Graves' hyperthyroidism and ophthalmopathy. One entry per CDR3 protein results from TCRdb running MiXCR on the multiplex PCR reads. The table has roughly 710,000 distinct CDR3 sequences, over 35% seen once. Sequencing input: blood. The receptors stem from a woman aged 40 to 50 with Graves' hyperthyroidism. CDR3s include the opening cysteine and the closing phenylalanine or tryptophan. A D gene is named only where the DNA matches it firmly. Part of the rows lack a size; the others show once, few, many or a class for expanded clones.

j_gene | d_gene | v_gene | abundance | CDR3nt | CDR3aa
TRBJ1-6 | TRBD1 | TRBV12-3/TRBV12-4 | few | TGTGCCAGCAAAGGGACAGAAAAATATAATTCACCCCTCCACTTT | CASKGTEKYNSPLHF
TRBJ1-1 | NA | TRBV10-1 | many | TGCGCCAGCAGTGAGGGTTTCGCTGAAGCTTTCTTT | CASSEGFAEAFF
TRBJ1-2 | NA | TRBV7-2 | once | TGTGCCTGCAGCTTCCCGGAGGTTGACTATGGCTACACCTTC | CACSFPEVDYGYTF
TRBJ2-5 | NA | TRBV7-9 | many | TGTGCCAGCAGCTCCGAAGAGACCCAGTACTTC | CASSSEETQYF
TRBJ2-5 | NA | TRBV5-1 | few | TGCGCCAGCAGCCTAGGACAGCGCGGTACGCAAGAGACCCAGTACTTC | CASSLGQRGTQETQYF
TRBJ1-1 | NA | TRBV4-3 | NA | TGCGCCAGCAGCCAAGATCCCCGGGGAGGCACTGATGCTTTCTTT | CASSQDPRGGTDAFF
TRBJ1-2 | NA | TRBV4-3 | many | TGCGCCAGCTCCCAGGACATCTATGGCTACACCTTC | CASSQDIYGYTF
TRBJ2-7 | NA | TRBV7-2 | few | TGTGCCAGCAGTGACCACGGTATTTCGACCCCCGAGCAGTACTTC | CASSDHGISTPEQYF
TRBJ1-1 | TRBD1 | TRBV29-1 | many | TGCAGCGTTGACCGACAGGGGGAGAACACTGAAGCTTTCTTT | CSVDRQGENTEAFF
TRBJ1-3 | NA | TRBV5-6 | few | TGTGCCAGCAGCTTGCCTCACAGCTCTGGAAACACCATATATTTT | CASSLPHSSGNTIYF
TRBJ1-1 | TRBD1 | TRBV7-2 | few | TGCGCCAGCAGCCAAGAGGAGCACAGGGGAGCTTTCTTT | CASSQEEHRGAFF
TRBJ2-7 | NA | TRBV12-3/TRBV12-4 | NA | TGTGCCAGCAGCCCCGAGGTCGCGGGGTCGGACGAGCAGTACTTC | CASSPEVAGSDEQYF
TRBJ1-1 | NA | TRBV12-3/TRBV12-4 | many | TGTGCCAGCAGCAATACCCTCGGCACTGAAGCTTTCTTT | CASSNTLGTEAFF
TRBJ1-6 | TRBD1 | TRBV12-3/TRBV12-4 | NA | TGTGCCAGCAGTTCCGGGGACAGGGGATATAATTCACCCCTCCACTTT | CASSSGDRGYNSPLHF
TRBJ2-5 | TRBD2 | TRBV29-1 | NA | TGCAGCGTTGAGCAGGGGGCTAGCGGGAGGGCCCTCGGGTGGAAAGAGACCCAGTACTTC | CSVEQGASGRALGWKETQYF
TRBJ2-5 | NA | TRBV7-9 | NA | TGTGCCAGCAGCGACGGGGCGGCGGAGACCCAGTACTTC | CASSDGAAETQYF
TRBJ1-1 | TRBD1 | TRBV4-3 | NA | TGCGCCAGCAGCTTCCGGACAGGGCTGAACACTGAAGCTTTCTTT | CASSFRTGLNTEAFF
TRBJ1-5 | NA | TRBV29-1 | many | TGCAGCGTTCAACATAGCAATCAGCCCCAGCATTTT | CSVQHSNQPQHF
TRBJ2-7 | NA | TRBV5-4 | NA | TGTGCCAGCAGCTACATTCAGCAGTACGAGCAGTACTTC | CASSYIQQYEQYF
TRBJ1-5 | NA | TRBV7-6 | many | TGTGCCAGCAGCCAGGGATTTGGTCAGCCCCAGCATTTT | CASSQGFGQPQHF
TRBJ1-5 | NA | TRBV27 | few | TGTGCCAGCAGCAAAAGAGAGACAACCCTTAATCAGCCCCAGCATTTT | CASSKRETTLNQPQHF
TRBJ2-3 | TRBD2 | TRBV5-1 | once | TGCGCCAGCAGCTTGTGGCCCCAAACTAGCGGGAGTAGCACAGATACGCAGTATTTT | CASSLWPQTSGSSTDTQYF
TRBJ2-5 | TRBD2 | TRBV28 | NA | TGTGCCAGCAGTTTCGATCGGATAGCGGGAGTGGAAGAGACCCAGTACTTC | CASSFDRIAGVEETQYF
TRBJ2-6 | TRBD2 | TRBV9 | few | TGTGCCAGCACCACGGGGGGTGCGGGGGGGGCCAACGTCCTGACTTTC | CASTTGGAGGANVLTF
TRBJ2-6 | TRBD1 | TRBV12-3/TRBV12-4 | once | TGTGCCAGCAGATCCCACCAACAGGGGTACGGGGCCAACGTCCTGACTTTC | CASRSHQQGYGANVLTF
TRBJ1-2 | NA | TRBV29-1 | many | TGCAGCGTTGGAAATGCGACAGTCTCAAACTTCTATGGCTACACCTTC | CSVGNATVSNFYGYTF
TRBJ2-3 | NA | TRBV20-1 | NA | TGCAGTGCTAGATCAGGGGCCACAGATACGCAGTATTTT | CSARSGATDTQYF
TRBJ1-6 | NA | TRBV7-9 | many | TGTGCCAGCAGCTTAGCCCCGCGGAATTCACCCCTCCACTTT | CASSLAPRNSPLHF
TRBJ2-3 | NA | TRBV5-1 | few | TGCGCCAGCAGCACCAGCGACAGAAGCACAGATACGCAGTATTTT | CASSTSDRSTDTQYF
TRBJ1-3 | NA | TRBV25-1 | NA | TGTGCCAGCAGTTTGGGGCGGCGGCTCTCTGGAAACACCATATATTTT | CASSLGRRLSGNTIYF
TRBJ1-1 | NA | TRBV10-3 | NA | TGTGCCATCAGTGTCTTGGGACGGCAGAACACTGAAGCTTTCTTT | CAISVLGRQNTEAFF
TRBJ1-1 | NA | TRBV7-2 | NA | TGTGCCAGCAATAGGGCTAGCGGGAACAATGAAGCTTTCTTT | CASNRASGNNEAFF
TRBJ1-1 | NA | TRBV10-2 | many | TGCGCCAGCAGTGAGGTCAGCAGGGTCGTCGGAGCTTTCTTT | CASSEVSRVVGAFF
TRBJ2-2 | NA | TRBV20-1 | few | TGCAGTGCTAGGATGGATACCGGGGAGCTGTTTTTT | CSARMDTGELFF
TRBJ2-3 | NA | TRBV7-2 | NA | TGTGCCAGCAGGGCACAAAGTGGCACGGATACGCAGTATTTT | CASRAQSGTDTQYF
TRBJ1-2 | NA | TRBV30 | NA | TGTGCCTGGAGTCCGTCAGTCTTGTATGGCTACACCTTC | CAWSPSVLYGYTF
TRBJ2-7 | NA | TRBV20-1 | many | TGCAGTGCTAGAGATCTAAAAGTCTCCTACGAGCAGTACTTC | CSARDLKVSYEQYF
TRBJ1-6 | NA | TRBV2 | NA | TGTGCCAGCAAAAAGGGCAGGGATAATTCACCCCTCCACTTT | CASKKGRDNSPLHF
TRBJ1-1 | NA | TRBV29-1 | many | TGCAGCGTTGGGATATATGAAGCTTTCTTT | CSVGIYEAFF
TRBJ2-6 | NA | TRBV10-3 | NA | TGTGCCATCACCGTCCTGACTTTC | CAITVLTF
TRBJ1-2 | NA | TRBV13 | NA | TGTGCCAGCAGCTTTCGGGGACCGACTAACTATGGCTACACCTTC | CASSFRGPTNYGYTF
TRBJ1-1 | NA | TRBV5-1 | many | TGTGCCAGCGCACAGGGCATGAACACTGAAGCTTTCTTT | CASAQGMNTEAFF
TRBJ1-2 | NA | TRBV4-3 | few | TGCGCCAGCAGCCCGAGTTGGGAATATGGCTACACCTTC | CASSPSWEYGYTF
TRBJ2-7 | NA | TRBV20-1 | NA | TGCAGTGCTAGCGGCGGGGCTAGCCAATACGAGCAGTACTTC | CSASGGASQYEQYF
TRBJ2-5 | NA | TRBV6-5 | few | TGTGCCAGCAGTCCTGAGAGGGATTGGCACCAAGAGACCCAGTACTTC | CASSPERDWHQETQYF
TRBJ1-2 | NA | TRBV24-1 | few | TGTGCCAGCAGCCAACACGGGGCGGGAGGCTACACCTTC | CASSQHGAGGYTF
TRBJ2-5 | NA | TRBV7-9 | NA | TGTGCCAGCAGCCCCCCGGGGTTGGAGTACTTC | CASSPPGLEYF
TRBJ2-7 | TRBD2 | TRBV25-1 | NA | TGTGCCAGCAATCGACTAGCGGGAGGAGGGACCTACGAGCAGTACTTC | CASNRLAGGGTYEQYF
TRBJ2-5 | NA | TRBV12-3/TRBV12-4 | NA | TGTGCCAGCAGTCCGCAGGACCCCCAGGAGGAGACCCAGTACTTC | CASSPQDPQEETQYF
TRBJ2-7 | TRBD2 | TRBV15 | many | TGTGCCACCAGCAGAGTGGCTAGCGGGAGTACCCATCCTGGCTACGAGCAGTACTTC | CATSRVASGSTHPGYEQYF
TRBJ2-1 | TRBD2 | TRBV7-3 | NA | TGTGCCAGCAGCCCCTCGGCTAGCGGATCCAATGAGCAGTTCTTC | CASSPSASGSNEQFF
TRBJ1-4 | NA | TRBV7-2 | NA | TGTGCCAGCAGCTCACCGGCGGGGGGACGTGAAAAACTGTTTTTT | CASSSPAGGREKLFF
TRBJ1-3 | NA | TRBV9 | NA | TGTGCCAGCAGCGTAGACCCCGGGAAGTCTGGAAACACCATATATTTT | CASSVDPGKSGNTIYF
TRBJ1-2 | NA | TRBV24-1 | many | TGTGCCACCAGTGATTATGGGGGATTAGGTGGCTACACCTTC | CATSDYGGLGGYTF
TRBJ1-2 | TRBD1 | TRBV29-1 | NA | TGCAGCGTTGAAGGCTCGACAGGGGGTGGTGGCTACACCTTC | CSVEGSTGGGGYTF